This T cell receptor (beta chain) was sequenced in a study of sequential checkpoint blockade in melanoma. Across the study: First-line arms were nivolumab then ipilimumab, or the reverse, randomized 1:1. Each arm's sequence ended with maintenance nivolumab.

The CDR3 spans 15 residues. Trimming stripped 5 bases from V and 12 bases from J, with 23 bases between. Germline CDR1 is LNHDA and CDR2 is SQIVND (reference sequence). Documented treatment: randomized to nivolumab then ipilimumab (arm A) or the reverse (arm B). PBMC sorting kept live CD3+CD8+ cells without CD19 or CD56. Generated by immunoSEQ multiplex PCR, the TCRdb table keeps only in-frame clones and is missing some. The table includes about 19,000 clones, about two thirds detected once. The clonotype was recovered from a human donor with melanoma. This sequence joins TRBV19 and TRBJ1-5; D is unresolved. Sequencing used CD8+ T cells sorted from blood (inferred from file names), obtained from a patient given nivolumab and ipilimumab in sequence. CDR3 sequence reads: CASSQVILQGFRQHF. For the CDR3, the DNA is TGTGCCAGTAGTCAGGTTATCCTTCAAGGTTTTCGCCAGCATTTT.